This T cell receptor beta chain was sequenced during a study of T cells after yellow fever vaccination (dated by TCRdb to the late 2010s). Context from the whole study: The SMART-Seq v4 Ultra Low Input RNA kit was used to prepare libraries from fractions with low cell numbers. Blood was collected at multiple timepoints before and after primary and secondary immunization, and bulk PBMC replicates and cell subsets were isolated. To track T-cell clones before and after primary and booster YFV17D yellow fever vaccination, bulk TCR alpha and beta repertoires were sequenced longitudinally. Two healthy male donors made up the cohort, one aged 18 to 29 years and the other aged 30 to 39 years.

TCR cDNA was made using 5'RACE template switching, a step that added a universal primer site and unique molecular identifiers. cDNA synthesis was primed from both the TCR alpha and TCR beta constant segments. Two PCR steps were used to amplify libraries, with sample barcodes and sequencing adapters being added in the second step. Sequencing of the libraries was done on either Illumina HiSeq 2500 (2x100 bp) or NovaSeq (2x150 bp). In the paper's pipeline: MIGEC handled demultiplexing of reads and collapsing into UMI consensus sequences, while MiXCR performed V(D)J alignment. Vaccine-responding clonotypes were identified with edgeR using replicate PBMC samples, with FDR below 0.01 and a log2 fold change above 5 up to day 15 being required. Each bulk clonotype was labeled CD4 or CD8 based on which sequenced repertoire, CD4 or CD8, contained the clonotype at higher abundance. In-frame beta chains were kept once TCRdb had trimmed the public reads at Q25 with fastp and called clones with MiXCR. Rows with one shared CDR3 protein collapse into an entry with the most common genes and DNA. The V and J calls follow TCRdb's processing rather than the paper's. For this sample there are fewer than 450,000 distinct CDR3 sequences; around 10% appear just once. The ten biggest clones cover 18% of the sample.

As for this clonotype: The target of this receptor is not known. No much larger clone is present one base from it, and per-base qualities are unavailable.

The treatment or condition label, read with the paper, signifies: live attenuated yellow fever vaccine strain. At each blood-draw timepoint, two biological replicates of bulk PBMCs were collected. A standard Ficoll-Paque protocol was used to isolate PBMCs from peripheral blood. TriZol was used to extract RNA from bulk PBMCs, from CD4 and CD8 fractions, and from dextramer-positive and dextramer-negative fractions. Results and caveats for the whole study, not just this receptor: A small share of clonotypes occurred in both CD4 and CD8 compartments, likely arising from convergent recombination. The study included only a couple of donors, which limits how far the findings can be generalized. Most clones expanded after primary vaccination (about 96% of CD4 and 88% of CD8) were re-detected after the booster, suggesting that broad memory maintenance occurred. Computational filtering was required because FACS-sorted repertoires could contain abundant contaminating clonotypes from the bulk population. Compared with the primary T-cell response, the secondary T-cell response was weaker but faster, peaking on day 5 rather than day 15.

The sample here was PBMCs, taken on the day of the first yellow fever vaccination. This receptor was obtained from a man between 18 and 35 years old who received the YFV17D yellow fever vaccine.

Read as DNA, the sequence is TGTGCCAGCACCTGGACAGGGGCCACCGGGGAGCTGTTTTTT. Protein translation: CASTWTGATGELFF. The receptor chain draws on TRBV27 and TRBJ2-2, with 9 bases aligning to TRBD1. The junction shows trimming of 7 bases on V and 4 bases on J, and the gene matches do not reach 4 bases of it. The CDR3 goes from the cysteine to the phenylalanine over 14 residues. Only the CDR3 part of the read is kept: 42 bases, read in frame from the first base. The CDR1 and CDR2 encoded by the germline V gene (reference sequence) are MNHEY and SMNVEV.